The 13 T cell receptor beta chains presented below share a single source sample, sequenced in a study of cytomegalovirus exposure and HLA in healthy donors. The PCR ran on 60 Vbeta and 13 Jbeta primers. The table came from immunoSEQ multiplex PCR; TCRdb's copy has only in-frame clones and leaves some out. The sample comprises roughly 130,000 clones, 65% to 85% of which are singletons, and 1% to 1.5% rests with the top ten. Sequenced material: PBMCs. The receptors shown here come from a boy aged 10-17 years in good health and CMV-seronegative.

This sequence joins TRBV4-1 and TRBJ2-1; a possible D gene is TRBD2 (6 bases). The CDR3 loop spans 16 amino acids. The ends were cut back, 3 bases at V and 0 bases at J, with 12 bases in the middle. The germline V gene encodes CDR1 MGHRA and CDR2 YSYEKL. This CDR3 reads CASSHPPGSSYNEQFF. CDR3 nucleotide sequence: TGCGCCAGCAGCCACCCTCCCGGGAGCTCCTACAATGAGCAGTTCTTC.

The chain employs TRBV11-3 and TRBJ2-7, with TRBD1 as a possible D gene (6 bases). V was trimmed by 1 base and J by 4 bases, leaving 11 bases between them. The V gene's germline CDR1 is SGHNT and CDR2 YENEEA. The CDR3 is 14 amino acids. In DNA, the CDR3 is TGTGCCAGCAGCTTAGGGGGGCCGGGATACGAGCAGTACTTC. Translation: CASSLGGPGYEQYF. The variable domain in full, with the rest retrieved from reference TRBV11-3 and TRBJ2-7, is EAGVVQSPRYKIIEKKQPVAFWCNPISGHNTLYWYLQNLGQGPELLIRYENEEAVDDSQLPKDRFSAERLKGVDSTLKIQPAELGDSAVYLCASSLGGPGYEQYFGPGTRLTVT.

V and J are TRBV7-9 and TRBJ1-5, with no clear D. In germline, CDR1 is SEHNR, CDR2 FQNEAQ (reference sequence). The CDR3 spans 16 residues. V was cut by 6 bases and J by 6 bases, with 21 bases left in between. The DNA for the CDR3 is TGTGCCAGCAGTTCCGGGGTTTTGGGCCGGATTCAGCCCCAGCATTTT. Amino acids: CASSSGVLGRIQPQHF.

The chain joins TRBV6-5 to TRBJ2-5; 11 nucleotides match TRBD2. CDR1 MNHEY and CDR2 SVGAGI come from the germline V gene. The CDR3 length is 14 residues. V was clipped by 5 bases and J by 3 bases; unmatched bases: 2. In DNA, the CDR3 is TGTGCCAGCAGTGAGACTAGCGGGAAAGAGACCCAGTACTTC. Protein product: CASSETSGKETQYF.

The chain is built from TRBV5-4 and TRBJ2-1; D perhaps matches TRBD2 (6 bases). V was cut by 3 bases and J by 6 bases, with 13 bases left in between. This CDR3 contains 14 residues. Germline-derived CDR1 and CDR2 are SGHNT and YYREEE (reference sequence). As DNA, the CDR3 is TGTGCCAGCAGCTGGAGGGTCCTTATCAATGAGCAGTTCTTC. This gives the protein CASSWRVLINEQFF.

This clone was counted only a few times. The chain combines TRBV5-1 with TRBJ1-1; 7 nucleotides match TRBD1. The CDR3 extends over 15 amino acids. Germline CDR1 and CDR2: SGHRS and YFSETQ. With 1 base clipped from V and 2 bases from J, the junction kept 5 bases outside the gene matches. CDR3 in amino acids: CASSLWDSLNTEAFF. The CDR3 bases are TGCGCCAGCAGCTTGTGGGACAGCTTAAACACTGAAGCTTTCTTT.

CDR3 residues: CASSLDSYNEQFF. In DNA form, the CDR3 reads TGTGCCAGCAGTTTGGACAGCTACAATGAGCAGTTCTTC. The chain uses TRBV27 and TRBJ2-1, with D tentatively TRBD1 (6 bases). The germline V gene has CDR1 MNHEY and CDR2 SMNVEV (reference sequence). There are 13 residues in the CDR3. Trimming shortened V by 3 bases and J by 3 bases, and 6 bases separated the two germline ends.

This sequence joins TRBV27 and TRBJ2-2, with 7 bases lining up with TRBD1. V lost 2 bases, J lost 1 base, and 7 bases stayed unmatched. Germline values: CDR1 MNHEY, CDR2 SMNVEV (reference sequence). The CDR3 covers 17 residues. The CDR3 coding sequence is TGTGCCAGCAGTTTAGAATTTGGGACAGTGAACACCGGGGAGCTGTTTTTT. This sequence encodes CASSLEFGTVNTGELFF.

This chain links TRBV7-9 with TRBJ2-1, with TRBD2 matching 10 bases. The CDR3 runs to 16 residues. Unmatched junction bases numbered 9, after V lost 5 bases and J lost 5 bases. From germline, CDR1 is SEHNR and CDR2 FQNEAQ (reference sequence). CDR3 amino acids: CASSLTGTSVHNEQFF. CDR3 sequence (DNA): TGTGCCAGCAGCCTAACCGGGACTAGCGTGCACAATGAGCAGTTCTTC. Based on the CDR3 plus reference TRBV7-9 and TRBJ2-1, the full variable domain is DTGVSQNPRHKITKRGQNVTFRCDPISEHNRLYWYRQTLGQGPEFLTYFQNEAQLEKSRLLSDRFSAERPKGSFSTLEIQRTEQGDSAMYLCASSLTGTSVHNEQFFGPGTRLTVL.

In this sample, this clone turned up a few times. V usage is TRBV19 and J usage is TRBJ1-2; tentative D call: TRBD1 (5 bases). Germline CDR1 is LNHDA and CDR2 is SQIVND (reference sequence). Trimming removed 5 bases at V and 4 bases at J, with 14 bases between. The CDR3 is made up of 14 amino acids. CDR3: CASSLNDRTYGYTF. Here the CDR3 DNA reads TGTGCCAGTAGTCTCAACGACAGAACCTATGGCTACACCTTC.

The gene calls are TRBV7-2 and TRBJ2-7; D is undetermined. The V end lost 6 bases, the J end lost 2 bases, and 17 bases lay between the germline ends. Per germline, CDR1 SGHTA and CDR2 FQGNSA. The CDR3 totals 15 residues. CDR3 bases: TGTGCCAGCAGTCTCTCCCCGACTGGCACCTACGAGCAGTACTTC. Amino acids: CASSLSPTGTYEQYF.

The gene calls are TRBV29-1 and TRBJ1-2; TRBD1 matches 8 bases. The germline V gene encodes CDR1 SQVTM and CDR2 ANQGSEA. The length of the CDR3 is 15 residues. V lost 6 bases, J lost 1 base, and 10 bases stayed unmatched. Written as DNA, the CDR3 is TGCAGCGTAGGACAGGGAAGGAGTTTTAACTATGGCTACACCTTC. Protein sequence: CSVGQGRSFNYGYTF.

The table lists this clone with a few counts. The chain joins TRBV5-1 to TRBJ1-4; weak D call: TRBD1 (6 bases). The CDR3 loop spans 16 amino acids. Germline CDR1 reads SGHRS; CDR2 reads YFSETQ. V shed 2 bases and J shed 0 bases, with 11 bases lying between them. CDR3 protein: CASSFLGATTNEKLFF. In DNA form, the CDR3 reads TGCGCCAGCAGCTTTTTGGGGGCCACAACTAATGAAAAACTGTTTTTT. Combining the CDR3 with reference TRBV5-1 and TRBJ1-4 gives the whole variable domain KAGVTQTPRYLIKTRGQQVTLSCSPISGHRSVSWYQQTPGQGLQFLFEYFSETQRNKGNFPGRFSGRQFSNSRSEMNVSTLELGDSALYLCASSFLGATTNEKLFFGSGTQLSVL.